The next 26 T cell receptor beta chains were all read from a single sample in a study of T cell responses to AZD1222 COVID-19 vaccine. TCRdb's table, derived via immunoSEQ multiplex PCR, lists solely in-frame clones and lacks some. This repertoire shows approximately 110,000 clones, roughly nine tenths found once; its top ten account for about two fifths. The sequencing here drew on peripheral blood, taken 28 days after the second AZD1222 dose. Receptors originate from an adult who received the AZD1222 COVID-19 vaccine.

The rearrangement links TRBV18 to TRBJ2-7; no definite D call. This CDR3 is built from 13 residues. Trimming left V 1 base short and J 4 bases short, with 8 bases between. Per the germline V gene, CDR1 is KGHSH and CDR2 is LQKENI. CDR3 DNA sequence: TGTGCCAGCTCACCACTCAACTATTACGAGCAGTACTTC. Translation: CASSPLNYYEQYF.

The chain carries TRBV19 and TRBJ1-5; D perhaps matches TRBD1 (5 bases). The CDR3 runs to 13 residues. CDR1 and CDR2 from the germline V gene are LNHDA and SQIVND (reference sequence). V lost 6 bases and J lost 7, with 13 bases in between. The CDR3: CASSSQGGQPQHF. The CDR3, as DNA: TGTGCCAGTAGCTCTCAGGGCGGGCAGCCCCAGCATTTT.

This clone was observed once. The chain couples TRBV24-1 to TRBJ1-5; D may be TRBD1 (5 bases). CDR1 KGHDR and CDR2 SFDVKD come from the germline V gene. This CDR3 region has 16 residues. The V end lost 2 bases, the J end lost 0 bases, and 10 bases lay between the germline ends. In nucleotides, the CDR3 is TGTGCCACCAGTGATTCAGGCAGGGTTAGCAATCAGCCCCAGCATTTT. This translates into CATSDSGRVSNQPQHF.

This rearrangement joins TRBV5-5 to TRBJ1-4; perhaps TRBD1 as D (5 bases). Per the germline V gene, CDR1 is SGHKS and CDR2 is YYEKEE (reference sequence). The CDR3 totals 18 residues. The germline V and J ends were trimmed by 2 bases and 3 bases, with 20 bases remaining between them. CDR3 in amino acids: CASSFRDSPLRANEKLFF. In DNA form, the CDR3 reads TGTGCCAGCAGCTTCCGGGACTCCCCCCTGAGGGCTAATGAAAAACTGTTTTTT.

The chain joins TRBV7-2 to TRBJ1-4, with D unclear. Per the germline V gene, CDR1 is SGHTA and CDR2 is FQGNSA. This CDR3 region has 15 residues. V lost 5 bases to trimming and J lost 0 bases, with 10 bases between them. This CDR3 is CASSAVLATNEKLFF. Written as DNA, the CDR3 is TGTGCCAGCAGCGCGGTTCTGGCAACTAATGAAAAACTGTTTTTT.

This rearrangement joins TRBV28 to TRBJ1-2; 8 nucleotides line up with TRBD1. The CDR3 runs to 15 residues. Germline CDR1 reads MDHEN; CDR2 reads SYDVKM. J lost 0 bases, V lost 4 bases, and 4 bases had no gene match. CDR3 protein: CASSSGTGTNYGYTF. In DNA, the CDR3 is TGTGCCAGCAGTTCAGGGACAGGTACTAACTATGGCTACACCTTC.

V gene TRBV6-1 combines with J gene TRBJ1-2; D ambiguous. CDR1 MNHNS and CDR2 SASEGT come from the germline V gene. The CDR3 is 15 residues long. With 3 bases removed from V and 0 bases from J, the gap between germline ends came to 11 bases. The CDR3 DNA reads as TGTGCCAGCAGTGACCTGCGGGTAACTAACTATGGCTACACCTTC. It specifies CASSDLRVTNYGYTF.

This clone was seen more than once but under ten times. The chain has TRBV5-4 and TRBJ2-7; 14 positions match TRBD2. This CDR3 spans 15 amino acids. J was trimmed by 10 bases and V by 2 bases; bases with no gene match: 8. Per germline, CDR1 SGHNT and CDR2 YYREEE (reference sequence). The CDR3 reads CASSFGQGLAGDQYF. The CDR3 nucleotides are TGTGCCAGCAGCTTCGGTCAGGGACTAGCGGGAGATCAGTACTTC. Full variable domain (rest looked up from reference TRBV5-4 and TRBJ2-7): ETGVTQSPTHLIKTRGQQVTLRCSSQSGHNTVSWYQQALGQGPQFIFQYYREEENGRGNFPPRFSGLQFPNYSSELNVNALELDDSALYLCASSFGQGLAGDQYFGPGTRLTVT.

The chain uses TRBV7-2 and TRBJ2-5, with D possibly being TRBD2 (5 bases). The CDR3 is 14 residues long. CDR1 is SGHTA, CDR2 FQGNSA, per germline. Trimming removed 1 base at V and 1 base at J, with 7 bases between. As DNA, the CDR3 is TGTGCCAGCAGCTTAGGAGGGCCCCAAGAGACCCAGTACTTC. This sequence encodes CASSLGGPQETQYF. The full variable domain, in which reference TRBV7-2 and TRBJ2-5 provide the parts outside the CDR3, is GAGVSQSPSNKVTEKGKDVELRCDPISGHTALYWYRQSLGQGLEFLIYFQGNSAPDKSGLPSDRFSAERTGGSVSTLTIQRTQQEDSAVYLCASSLGGPQETQYFGPGTRLLVL.

This clone was detected a few times. The rearrangement joins TRBV11-3 to TRBJ2-1, with D unclear. Trimming cost V 3 bases and J 8 bases, with 8 bases left between them. Per germline, CDR1 SGHNT and CDR2 YENEEA. The CDR3 consists of 12 residues. CDR3 bases: TGTGCCAGCAGCTTGACGGGCGATGAGCAGTTCTTC. Its protein product is CASSLTGDEQFF. Supplemented by reference TRBV11-3 and TRBJ2-1, the full variable domain reads EAGVVQSPRYKIIEKKQPVAFWCNPISGHNTLYWYLQNLGQGPELLIRYENEEAVDDSQLPKDRFSAERLKGVDSTLKIQPAELGDSAVYLCASSLTGDEQFFGPGTRLTVL.

The V call is TRBV5-4, the J call TRBJ2-3, with D possibly being TRBD2 (6 bases). The V gene lost 2 bases and the J gene lost 3 bases, with 13 bases spanning the gap. Germline-derived CDR1 and CDR2 are SGHNT and YYREEE (reference sequence). This CDR3 comprises 15 residues. The chain's CDR3 is CASSFRERRTDTQYF. The CDR3 DNA follows: TGTGCCAGCAGCTTCCGGGAGAGGCGGACAGATACGCAGTATTTT.

The chain carries TRBV9 and TRBJ2-7, with D maybe TRBD1 (6 bases). The CDR3 has 14 amino acids. With 0 bases removed from V and 6 bases from J, the gap between germline ends came to 13 bases. CDR1 is SGDLS, CDR2 YYNGEE, per germline. CDR3 sequence (DNA): TGTGCCAGCAGCGTAGACGGCAGGGGACGCGAGCAGTACTTC. Translated: CASSVDGRGREQYF.

The genes are TRBV3-1 (or the pseudogene TRBV3-2) and TRBJ2-5; 8 bases agree with TRBD1. The trim removed 4 bases at V and 7 bases at J, leaving 17 bases unmatched. The CDR3 consists of 17 residues. The germline V gene encodes CDR1 LGHDT and CDR2 YNNKEL (reference sequence). The CDR3 loop is CASSPGWDRTTWRTQYF. For the CDR3, the DNA is TGTGCCAGCAGCCCGGGATGGGACAGGACAACTTGGAGGACCCAGTACTTC.

The chain employs TRBV25-1 and TRBJ2-3; D may be TRBD2 (6 bases). Trimming took off 1 base at V and 11 bases at J, with 13 bases between the two ends. The length of the CDR3 is 13 residues. The germline gives CDR1 MGHDK, CDR2 SYGVNS. The CDR3 reads CASSEFVGGKQYF. DNA of the CDR3: TGTGCCAGCAGTGAATTCGTGGGGGGTAAGCAGTATTTT. The whole variable domain, remainder taken from reference TRBV25-1 and TRBJ2-3, is EADIYQTPRYLVIGTGKKITLECSQTMGHDKMYWYQQDPGMELHLIHYSYGVNSTEKGDLSSESTVSRIRTEHFPLTLESARPSHTSQYLCASSEFVGGKQYFGPGTRLTVL.

Concerning this clone itself: Other DNA sequences within the sample encode an identical CDR3. This chain joins TRBV28 and TRBJ1-2; D gene unclear. This CDR3 contains 13 residues. CDR1 is MDHEN and CDR2 is SYDVKM in the germline V gene. Trimming removed 3 bases at V and 2 bases at J, with 7 bases between. Written as DNA, the CDR3 is TGTGCCAGCAGTTTGGAAGGGAACTATGGCTACACCTTC. Protein product: CASSLEGNYGYTF.

The chain combines TRBV5-1 with TRBJ2-1; D is possibly TRBD2 (6 bases). Germline CDR1 SGHRS, CDR2 YFSETQ. The CDR3 extends over 19 amino acids. The V end lost 0 bases, the J end lost 0 bases, and 19 bases lay between the germline ends. CDR3 in DNA: TGCGCCAGCAGCTTGGTTGTTGGAGGAAGGGGAGGCTCCTACAATGAGCAGTTCTTC. Protein sequence: CASSLVVGGRGGSYNEQFF.

The genes are TRBV7-8 and TRBJ1-5; the D gene is possibly TRBD1 (6 bases). The CDR3 is made up of 15 amino acids. The ends were cut back, 0 bases at V and 4 bases at J, with 10 bases in the middle. Germline V gene sequence: CDR1 SGHVS, CDR2 FQNEAQ. The CDR3 DNA sequence: TGTGCCAGCAGCTTAGCAACAGGGACTAATCAGCCCCAGCATTTT. Protein sequence: CASSLATGTNQPQHF.

The chain recombines TRBV20-1 with TRBJ2-7; no definite D call. CDR3 size: 12 residues. Germline V CDR1 and CDR2: DFQATT, SNEGSKA (reference sequence). Trimming left V 5 bases short and J 2 bases short, with 10 bases between. CDR3 amino acids: CSAGAVPYEQYF. The DNA for the CDR3 is TGCAGTGCTGGTGCCGTCCCCTACGAGCAGTACTTC.

The rearrangement uses TRBV6-4 and TRBJ2-3; D is unclear. The CDR3 is 13 amino acids. Trimming removed 5 bases from V and 5 bases from J, with 11 bases in between. Germline CDR1 reads MRHNA; CDR2 reads SNTAGT. Here the CDR3 reads CASSQGPGDTQYF. Here the CDR3 DNA reads TGTGCCAGCAGTCAAGGGCCAGGAGATACGCAGTATTTT.

This chain links TRBV11-2 with TRBJ1-1; D is undetermined. V was pared by 1 base and J by 0 bases, with 3 bases between. Germline CDR1 SGHAT, CDR2 FQNNGV. This CDR3 is built from 13 residues. The CDR3 bases are TGTGCCAGCAGCTTAGCAGTGAACACTGAAGCTTTCTTT. It yields the protein CASSLAVNTEAFF.

The V call is TRBV19, the J call TRBJ1-2; tentatively, D is TRBD1 (6 bases). Trimming shortened V by 5 bases and J by 9 bases, and 25 bases separated the two germline ends. Germline V gives CDR1 LNHDA, CDR2 SQIVND (reference sequence). CDR3 size: 16 residues. CDR3 loop: CASSFSGTTGRERYTF. CDR3 sequence (DNA): TGTGCCAGTAGTTTCTCCGGGACAACCGGTCGGGAGCGCTACACCTTC.

This chain uses TRBV5-1 with TRBJ1-3, with D maybe TRBD1 (5 bases). Germline V CDR1 and CDR2: SGHRS, YFSETQ. CDR3 length equals 13 residues. V lost 5 bases to trimming and J lost 2 bases, with 8 bases between them. CDR3 coding DNA: TGCGCCAGCAGAGGGGACCCTGGAAACACCATATATTTT. This codes for CASRGDPGNTIYF. The variable domain in full, completed from reference TRBV5-1 and TRBJ1-3, reads KAGVTQTPRYLIKTRGQQVTLSCSPISGHRSVSWYQQTPGQGLQFLFEYFSETQRNKGNFPGRFSGRQFSNSRSEMNVSTLELGDSALYLCASRGDPGNTIYFGEGSWLTVV.

The genes are TRBV6-5 and TRBJ2-3; 12 nucleotides agree with TRBD2. Trimming at V came to 5 bases and at J to 6 bases, leaving 6 bases not matched to a gene. Germline CDR1 MNHEY, CDR2 SVGAGI. CDR3 size: 15 residues. The CDR3 loop is CASSRLAGAPDTQYF. CDR3 bases: TGTGCCAGCAGTCGACTAGCGGGAGCCCCGGATACGCAGTATTTT.

This chain links TRBV9 with TRBJ2-1, with a tentative D call TRBD2 (6 bases). Germline assignment: CDR1 SGDLS and CDR2 YYNGEE. This CDR3 contains 18 residues. V shed 4 bases and J shed 8 bases, with 28 bases lying between them. The CDR3 region has the DNA TGTGCCAGCAGCCCCCGTGGGCTAGCGAGCTCCCTGGGCGATGAGCAGTTCTTC. Translation: CASSPRGLASSLGDEQFF.

The chain is built from TRBV5-1 and TRBJ2-1; tentatively, D is TRBD1 (5 bases). Germline CDR1 and CDR2: SGHRS and YFSETQ. V was cut by 0 bases and J by 7 bases, with 5 bases left in between. The CDR3 is 12 amino acids. CDR3 in DNA: TGCGCCAGCAGCTTGGACAGGAATGAGCAGTTCTTC. It codes for CASSLDRNEQFF.

This chain uses TRBV29-1 with TRBJ1-1; no clear D. Trimming took 4 bases from V and 8 from J, leaving 5 bases between them. CDR3 length equals 9 residues. Germline V gene sequence: CDR1 SQVTM, CDR2 ANQGSEA. CDR3 residues: CSVGSEAFF. The CDR3 DNA reads as TGCAGCGTTGGAAGCGAAGCTTTCTTT.